This T cell receptor (beta chain) was recorded in a study of molecular identifiers for immune sequencing clone quantification. Findings and limits, study-wide: Naive cells had under 1% of molecules in clones above 20 RNA copies, effectors over 97%.

TCRdb redid the calling of the PCR reads with MiXCR, one entry per CDR3 protein. Of 50,000 to 70,000 distinct CDR3 sequences in the sample, about 18% are singletons; the top ten hold about 1.6%. CDR1 and CDR2 from the germline V gene are SGHDT and YYEEEE. The ends were cut back, 0 bases at V and 6 bases at J, with 10 bases in the middle. The CDR3 loop spans 14 amino acids. With regard to this clonotype: Its antigen remains unknown.

V and J are TRBV5-6 and TRBJ2-1, with D unresolved. The sequence was obtained from a human donor in good health. Some libraries in this study had Jurkat cell RNA spiked in. The sequencing input was naive CD8+ T cells from blood, with Jurkat cell RNA spiked in. Subset given: FACS-sorted CD8+CD4-CCR7+CD45RA+ naive T cells. The DNA for the CDR3 is TGTGCCAGCAGCTTGGGAACGGCAGCCAATGAGCAGTTCTTC. Its translation: CASSLGTAANEQFF.